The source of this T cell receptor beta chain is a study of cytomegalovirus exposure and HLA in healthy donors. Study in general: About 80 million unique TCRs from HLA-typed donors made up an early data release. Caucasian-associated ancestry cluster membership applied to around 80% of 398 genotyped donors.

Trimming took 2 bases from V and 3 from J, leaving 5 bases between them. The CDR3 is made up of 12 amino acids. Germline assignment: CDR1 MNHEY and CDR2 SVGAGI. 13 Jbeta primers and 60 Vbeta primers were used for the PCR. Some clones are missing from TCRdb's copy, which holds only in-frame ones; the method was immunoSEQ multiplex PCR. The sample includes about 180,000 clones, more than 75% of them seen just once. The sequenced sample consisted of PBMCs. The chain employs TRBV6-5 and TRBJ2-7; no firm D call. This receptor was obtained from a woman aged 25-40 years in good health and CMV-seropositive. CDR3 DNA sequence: TGTGCCAGCAGTTACGGGCGCTACGAGCAGTACTTC. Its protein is CASSYGRYEQYF.